These T cell receptor beta chains were read from a single sample in a study of OX40 agonist ivuxolimab in advanced cancers. Profiling relied on immunoSEQ multiplex PCR, and the TCRdb table lists in-frame clones only, not all of them. The profile shows approximately 78,000 clones, about 82% of them singletons. Specimen: CD4+ or CD8+ T cells sorted from blood, collected in a trial of the OX40 agonist ivuxolimab. All receptors derive from an adult with an advanced solid tumor such as melanoma, head and neck, liver or kidney cancer. CDR3s include the opening cysteine and the closing phenylalanine or tryptophan. The order of the fields is V gene, clone size, D gene, J gene, CDR3 protein, CDR3 DNA. D genes are given only for firm matches. Part of the rows lack a size; the others show once, few, many or a class for expanded clones.

V: TRBV29-1; size: .; D: .; J: TRBJ2-3; CDR3: CSVERGGDSTDTQYF; DNA: TGCAGCGTCGAAAGGGGCGGGGATAGCACAGATACGCAGTATTTT
V: TRBV28; size: few; D: .; J: TRBJ2-7; CDR3: CASSLLRSPYEQYF; DNA: TGTGCCAGCAGTTTGTTGAGATCCCCGTACGAGCAGTACTTC
V: TRBV2; size: .; D: .; J: TRBJ1-1; CDR3: CASIRGDTITEAFF; DNA: TGTGCCAGCATCCGAGGGGACACGATTACTGAAGCTTTCTTT
V: TRBV6-5; size: .; D: .; J: TRBJ2-3; CDR3: CASSRTVGTDTQYF; DNA: TGTGCCAGCAGTAGGACAGTAGGGACAGATACGCAGTATTTT
V: TRBV7-9; size: once; D: TRBD1; J: TRBJ1-2; CDR3: CASSLGSGDSYGYTF; DNA: TGTGCCAGCAGCTTAGGCTCCGGGGACAGCTATGGCTACACCTTC
V: TRBV5-1; size: .; D: .; J: TRBJ2-2; CDR3: CASSPFSGASNTGELFF; DNA: TGCGCCAGCTCGCCCTTTAGCGGAGCCTCGAACACCGGGGAGCTGTTTTTT
V: TRBV1; size: few; D: .; J: TRBJ1-2; CDR3: CTSRCYQTGGNYGYTF; DNA: TGCACCAGTAGATGTTACCAAACAGGGGGCAACTATGGCTACACCTTC
V: TRBV7-2; size: .; D: TRBD1; J: TRBJ1-6; CDR3: CASTLGQYNSPLHF; DNA: TGTGCCAGCACCCTGGGACAGTATAATTCACCCCTCCACTTT
V: TRBV19; size: .; D: .; J: TRBJ2-5; CDR3: CASSTSGLQETQYF; DNA: TGTGCCAGTAGCACGAGCGGGCTGCAAGAGACCCAGTACTTC
V: TRBV5-4; size: .; D: .; J: TRBJ1-4; CDR3: CASSLPGASTNEKLFF; DNA: TGTGCCAGCAGCTTACCGGGTGCGTCAACTAATGAAAAACTGTTTTTT
V: TRBV15; size: .; D: TRBD1; J: TRBJ1-3; CDR3: CATSRDRGQLLRNTIYF; DNA: TGTGCCACCAGCAGAGATCGGGGACAGCTCCTTCGAAACACCATATATTTT
V: TRBV18; size: .; D: TRBD1; J: TRBJ1-3; CDR3: CASSPTGEDTIYF; DNA: TGTGCCAGCTCTCCGACAGGGGAAGACACCATATATTTT
V: TRBV30; size: .; D: .; J: TRBJ2-4; CDR3: CAWKAADKNIQYF; DNA: TGTGCCTGGAAGGCGGCTGACAAAAACATTCAGTACTTC
V: TRBV19; size: few; D: .; J: TRBJ2-7; CDR3: CASSIGGGFYEQYF; DNA: TGTGCCAGTAGTATAGGTGGAGGATTCTACGAGCAGTACTTC
V: TRBV2; size: .; D: .; J: TRBJ2-1; CDR3: CASSLRKLTRDEQFF; DNA: TGTGCCAGCAGTCTTCGCAAATTAACTAGAGATGAGCAGTTCTTC
V: TRBV30; size: .; D: .; J: TRBJ2-7; CDR3: CAWSVTASGQYF; DNA: TGTGCCTGGAGTGTGACCGCGTCGGGGCAGTACTTC
V: TRBV5-1; size: .; D: .; J: TRBJ2-7; CDR3: CASSLAYRAAYEQYF; DNA: TGCGCCAGCAGCTTGGCCTACAGGGCCGCCTACGAGCAGTACTTC
V: TRBV5-1; size: .; D: .; J: TRBJ2-5; CDR3: CASSSGPSRTQYF; DNA: TGCGCCAGCAGCTCAGGACCCTCCAGGACCCAGTACTTC
V: TRBV11-2; size: .; D: .; J: TRBJ1-1; CDR3: CASSPSVAEAAFF; DNA: TGTGCCAGCAGCCCTAGTGTGGCAGAGGCAGCTTTCTTT
V: TRBV10-1; size: .; D: TRBD2; J: TRBJ2-1; CDR3: CASSSLAGVLGEQFF; DNA: TGCGCCAGCAGTTCGCTAGCGGGGGTTCTCGGTGAGCAGTTCTTC
V: TRBV9; size: .; D: .; J: TRBJ2-2; CDR3: CASSGGTLGWELFF; DNA: TGTGCCAGCAGCGGAGGGACATTAGGATGGGAGCTGTTTTTT
V: TRBV6-6; size: .; D: .; J: TRBJ1-1; CDR3: CASGSPLKAFF; DNA: TGTGCCAGCGGGTCACCGCTTAAAGCTTTCTTT
V: TRBV6-1; size: .; D: .; J: TRBJ1-1; CDR3: CASSIRGINTEAFF; DNA: TGTGCCAGCAGTATTCGTGGTATTAACACTGAAGCTTTCTTT
V: TRBV7-9; size: .; D: .; J: TRBJ2-5; CDR3: CASSFKASETQYF; DNA: TGTGCCAGCAGCTTCAAAGCTAGTGAGACCCAGTACTTC
V: TRBV6-5; size: .; D: .; J: TRBJ1-5; CDR3: CASSYSKNQPQHF; DNA: TGTGCCAGCAGTTACTCGAAGAATCAGCCCCAGCATTTT
V: TRBV4-2; size: few; D: .; J: TRBJ2-5; CDR3: CASSQDRRFQETQYF; DNA: TGTGCCAGCAGCCAAGATCGGAGGTTCCAAGAGACCCAGTACTTC
V: TRBV2; size: medium-sized; D: .; J: TRBJ1-6; CDR3: CASSPGRGLFSPLHF; DNA: TGTGCCAGCAGTCCGGGACGGGGTTTATTTTCACCCCTCCACTTT
V: TRBV6-5; size: .; D: .; J: TRBJ2-1; CDR3: CASSYHRLGPYNEQFF; DNA: TGTGCCAGCAGTTACCATAGACTAGGCCCCTACAATGAGCAGTTCTTC
V: TRBV6-5; size: .; D: .; J: TRBJ2-3; CDR3: CASSKTVGTDTQYF; DNA: TGTGCCAGCAGTAAGACAGTAGGGACAGATACGCAGTATTTT
V: TRBV6-6; size: .; D: .; J: TRBJ2-7; CDR3: CASSSDYEQYF; DNA: TGTGCCAGCAGTTCAGACTACGAGCAGTACTTC
V: TRBV5-6; size: .; D: TRBD2; J: TRBJ2-3; CDR3: CASSRLAGHADTQYF; DNA: TGTGCCAGCAGCAGACTAGCGGGGCACGCAGATACGCAGTATTTT
V: TRBV5-1; size: .; D: .; J: TRBJ2-3; CDR3: CASSFVGVSTDTQYF; DNA: TGCGCCAGCAGCTTCGTGGGGGTTAGCACAGATACGCAGTATTTT
V: TRBV19; size: .; D: .; J: TRBJ2-3; CDR3: CASSIAGVGKDTQYF; DNA: TGTGCCAGTAGTATTGCCGGGGTAGGGAAAGATACGCAGTATTTT
V: TRBV5-4; size: .; D: TRBD2; J: TRBJ2-3; CDR3: CASSPPGGRWDTQYF; DNA: TGTGCCAGCAGCCCGCCGGGGGGAAGATGGGATACGCAGTATTTT
V: TRBV7-2; size: .; D: .; J: TRBJ2-7; CDR3: CASSLDLSRAYEQYF; DNA: TGTGCCAGCAGCTTAGATCTCAGCAGGGCCTACGAGCAGTACTTC
V: TRBV15; size: .; D: TRBD1; J: TRBJ1-1; CDR3: CATSTGTGRTEAFF; DNA: TGTGCCACTTCCACCGGGACAGGGCGGACTGAAGCTTTCTTT
V: TRBV27; size: .; D: .; J: TRBJ1-6; CDR3: CASSFRGTHSSYNSPLHF; DNA: TGTGCCAGCAGTTTTCGAGGGACCCATAGCTCCTATAATTCACCCCTCCACTTT
V: TRBV5-1; size: .; D: .; J: TRBJ2-3; CDR3: CASSLGATDTQYF; DNA: TGCGCCAGCAGCTTGGGGGCAACAGATACGCAGTATTTT
V: TRBV14; size: .; D: TRBD1; J: TRBJ2-7; CDR3: CASSGGQSAYEQYF; DNA: TGTGCCAGCAGCGGGGGACAGTCAGCCTACGAGCAGTACTTC
V: TRBV25-1; size: .; D: .; J: TRBJ2-3; CDR3: CASSSRADTQYF; DNA: TGTGCCAGCAGCTCCAGGGCAGATACGCAGTATTTT
V: TRBV11-3; size: once; D: TRBD1; J: TRBJ1-1; CDR3: CASRFGQGMNTEAFF; DNA: TGTGCCAGCAGATTCGGACAGGGGATGAACACTGAAGCTTTCTTT
V: TRBV30; size: .; D: .; J: TRBJ2-7; CDR3: CAWSVSLGEQYF; DNA: TGTGCCTGGAGTGTATCCCTCGGCGAGCAGTACTTC